The 23 T cell receptor beta chains below all came from one sample that was sequenced in a study of beta chain features in type 1 diabetes. The authors reverse transcribed all of the isolated RNA, so sequencing captured expressed TCRB transcripts. Repertoires were generated with immunoSEQ multiplex PCR, while TCRdb's copy carries only in-frame clones and drops some. Of under 400,000 clones in the sample, around 12% are singletons; the top ten hold about 0.018%. Material for sequencing was naive CD4+ T cells from blood. Source of these receptors: a young man in good health.

J is TRBJ2-7 and V is TRBV7-2; D is unresolved. V shed 3 bases and J shed 7 bases, with 13 bases lying between them. The CDR3 length is 13 residues. Per the germline V gene, CDR1 is SGHTA and CDR2 is FQGNSA. CDR3 nucleotides: TGTGCCAGCAGCTTTCCCCCCGAGAGAGAGCAGTACTTC. It yields the protein CASSFPPEREQYF.

V usage is TRBV7-9 and J usage is TRBJ2-1; 8 nucleotides align to TRBD2. CDR1 and CDR2 (germline): SEHNR, FQNEAQ (reference sequence). The CDR3 runs to 16 residues. After removal of 2 bases from V and 0 bases from J, the junction contained 3 bases not matched to a gene. In DNA form, the CDR3 reads TGTGCCAGCAGCTTAACTAGCGGACCCTCCTACAATGAGCAGTTCTTC. This sequence encodes CASSLTSGPSYNEQFF.

On this clone itself: The sample has other DNA sequences that encode this CDR3 too. The rearrangement links TRBV4-2 to TRBJ2-2; 13 bases match TRBD2. Germline trimming cut 1 base from V and 1 base from J; bases unmatched to any gene: 0. The CDR3 consists of 17 residues. The germline CDR1 and CDR2 sequences are LGHNA and YNFKEQ. The CDR3 region has the DNA TGTGCCAGCAGCCAAGGACTAGCGGGAGGGAACACCGGGGAGCTGTTTTTT. Its protein is CASSQGLAGGNTGELFF.

V gene TRBV7-9 combines with J gene TRBJ2-3; TRBD2 matches at 9 bases. J gave up 2 bases and V 1 base, and 1 base lay outside the gene matches. The CDR3 runs to 15 residues. The germline V gene has CDR1 SEHNR and CDR2 FQNEAQ (reference sequence). The CDR3 sequence: CASSLGLAATDTQYF. The CDR3 DNA sequence: TGTGCCAGCAGCTTAGGACTAGCGGCCACAGATACGCAGTATTTT.

The chain joins TRBV28 to TRBJ2-1; TRBD2 aligns across 10 bases. The germline V gene encodes CDR1 MDHEN and CDR2 SYDVKM. Trimming removed 7 bases from V and 0 bases from J; junction bases left unmatched: 6. CDR3 length: 16 amino acids. In nucleotides, the CDR3 is TGTGCCAGCACCCCCGGGACTAGCGCCTCCTACAATGAGCAGTTCTTC. It translates to CASTPGTSASYNEQFF.

CDR3 loop: CASSQDPPTASGSHNEQFF. The DNA of the CDR3 is TGCGCCAGCAGCCAAGATCCCCCTACGGCTAGCGGGAGCCACAATGAGCAGTTCTTC. The chain combines TRBV4-3 with TRBJ2-1; 10 bases align to TRBD2. Germline V gene lookup returns CDR1 LGHNA and CDR2 YSLEER. Losses at the gene ends were 0 bases for V and 5 bases for J; bases not matched to a gene: 13. This CDR3 has 19 amino acids.

The rearrangement uses TRBV28 and TRBJ2-7, with 8 bases lining up with TRBD1. Trimming took 6 bases from V and 9 from J; bases not matched to a gene: 10. The germline V gene has CDR1 MDHEN and CDR2 SYDVKM. This CDR3 contains 13 residues. CDR3 DNA: TGTGCCAGCAGGGGGACAGGAGTTATGGGGCAGTACTTC. It encodes CASRGTGVMGQYF. Using reference TRBV28 and TRBJ2-7 for the parts outside the CDR3, the full variable domain is DVKVTQSSRYLVKRTGEKVFLECVQDMDHENMFWYRQDPGLGLRLIYFSYDVKMKEKGDIPEGYSVSREKKERFSLILESASTNQTSMYLCASRGTGVMGQYFGPGTRLTVT.

The genes are TRBV7-2 and TRBJ2-1; 8 positions match TRBD1. This CDR3 is 15 amino acids long. V lost 0 bases and J lost 11; bases outside the gene matches: 9. Per germline, CDR1 SGHTA and CDR2 FQGNSA. The CDR3 bases are TGTGCCAGCAGCTTAGCAGGGACAGGAGGATTAAAGCAGTTCTTC. It codes for CASSLAGTGGLKQFF.

CDR3 sequence reads: CASSQVRAGVLYNEQFF. CDR3 nucleotides: TGCGCCAGCAGCCAAGTCCGAGCGGGAGTGTTATACAATGAGCAGTTCTTC. V gene TRBV4-1 combines with J gene TRBJ2-1, with 8 positions matching TRBD2. The CDR3 spans 17 residues. Germline V gene data show CDR1 as MGHRA and CDR2 as YSYEKL. Trimming took 1 base from V and 4 from J; bases not matched to a gene: 9.

The chain combines TRBV7-9 with TRBJ2-7; D is possibly TRBD1 (6 bases). Germline CDR1 reads SEHNR; CDR2 reads FQNEAQ (reference sequence). The CDR3 is 16 residues long. Trimming pared 1 base from V and 3 bases from J, leaving 16 bases between. CDR3 loop: CASSLEPGAGIYEQYF. CDR3 DNA: TGTGCCAGCAGCTTAGAGCCAGGGGCAGGGATCTACGAGCAGTACTTC.

There are a few counts of this clone. The genes are TRBV9 and TRBJ1-6; perhaps TRBD1 as D (6 bases). Germline lookup yields CDR1 SGDLS and CDR2 YYNGEE. This CDR3 has 16 amino acids. The V gene lost 3 bases and the J gene lost 5 bases, with 15 bases spanning the gap. The CDR3 sequence is CASSATGTPDNSPLHF. The CDR3 DNA reads as TGTGCCAGCAGCGCCACCGGGACACCAGATAATTCACCCCTCCACTTT.

There are a few counts of this clone. Within the sample, other DNA sequences also encode this same CDR3. J is TRBJ2-1 and V is TRBV14; D is possibly TRBD2 (6 bases). The CDR3 runs 16 residues. Trimming pared 0 bases from V and 0 bases from J, leaving 9 bases between. Looked up from germline, CDR1 is SGHDN and CDR2 is FVKESK. The CDR3, as DNA: TGTGCCAGCAGCCAAGATGCGGGAAGCTCCTACAATGAGCAGTTCTTC. This codes for CASSQDAGSSYNEQFF.

This chain joins TRBV30 and TRBJ1-1; no firm D call. Looked up from germline, CDR1 is GTSNPN and CDR2 is SVGIG (reference sequence). This CDR3 region has 14 residues. The V gene lost 0 bases and the J gene lost 1 base, with 9 bases spanning the gap. The CDR3 DNA follows: TGTGCCTGGAGTGTACCTAGCCGGAACACTGAAGCTTTCTTT. This translates into CAWSVPSRNTEAFF.

The CDR3 DNA reads TGTGCCAGCAGCTGGGGGACTCCGAACACTGAAGCTTTCTTT. Encoded protein: CASSWGTPNTEAFF. The V gene is TRBV5-4, the J gene TRBJ1-1; tentatively, D is TRBD1 (5 bases). The CDR3 contains 14 residues. Germline CDR1 SGHNT, CDR2 YYREEE (reference sequence). The V and J ends lost 3 bases and 1 base respectively, with 10 bases between them.

This clone came up a few times. The chain carries TRBV30 and TRBJ1-1; no clear D. The V gene's germline CDR1 is GTSNPN and CDR2 SVGIG (reference sequence). CDR3 length equals 12 residues. Trimming took off 4 bases at V and 6 bases at J, with 12 bases between the two ends. CDR3 sequence: CAWKASGPEAFF. Written as DNA, the CDR3 is TGTGCCTGGAAAGCGAGTGGCCCTGAAGCTTTCTTT.

This clone was seen more than once but under ten times. DNA of the CDR3: TGTGCCATCAGCCCGGGGGTCGGTACAGATACGCAGTATTTT. Its translation: CAISPGVGTDTQYF. The chain is built from TRBV10-3 and TRBJ2-3; D perhaps matches TRBD2 (6 bases). Germline V gene sequence: CDR1 ENHRY, CDR2 SYGVKD. The CDR3 has 14 residues. Trimming stripped 6 bases from V and 3 bases from J, with 13 bases between.

The chain uses TRBV5-1 and TRBJ2-5; TRBD2 might be the D (5 bases). Trimming removed 1 base from V and 4 bases from J, with 14 bases in between. CDR1 and CDR2 (germline): SGHRS, YFSETQ. There are 15 residues in the CDR3. This CDR3 is CASSLSGLNGETQYF. CDR3 sequence (DNA): TGCGCCAGCAGCTTGAGCGGCCTCAATGGAGAGACCCAGTACTTC.

This clone was observed a handful of times. V is TRBV6-1 and J is TRBJ2-5, with no clear D. The CDR3 length is 14 residues. CDR1 is MNHNS, CDR2 SASEGT, per germline. V dropped 4 bases and J dropped 0 bases, with 9 bases sitting between them. CDR3 sequence reads: CASSASRNQETQYF. CDR3 sequence (DNA): TGTGCCAGCAGTGCATCCAGGAACCAAGAGACCCAGTACTTC.

The V call is TRBV6-6, the J call TRBJ1-2, with a weak D call TRBD1 (5 bases). The CDR3 spans 13 residues. CDR1 is MNHNY and CDR2 is SVGAGI in the germline V gene (reference sequence). V lost 2 bases, J lost 6 bases, and 10 bases lay in between. CDR3 sequence reads: CASSYGVGDGYTF. The CDR3 nucleotides read TGTGCCAGCAGTTACGGGGTAGGGGATGGCTACACCTTC.

The chain recombines TRBV30 with TRBJ1-2; 10 nucleotides match TRBD1. V shed 0 bases, J shed 5 bases, and the junction held 3 bases outside the gene matches. This CDR3 comprises 14 residues. CDR1 is GTSNPN, CDR2 SVGIG, per germline (reference sequence). CDR3 loop: CAWSVLGQGYGYTF. DNA of the CDR3: TGTGCCTGGAGTGTATTGGGACAGGGGTATGGCTACACCTTC.

The chain uses TRBV6-5 and TRBJ1-2; D is unclear. Trimming took off 2 bases at V and 2 bases at J, with 6 bases between the two ends. The CDR3 consists of 13 residues. Per the germline V gene, CDR1 is MNHEY and CDR2 is SVGAGI. The CDR3 sequence is CASSYDKNYGYTF. The CDR3 bases are TGTGCCAGCAGTTACGACAAGAACTATGGCTACACCTTC.

The genes are TRBV2 and TRBJ1-4, with 8 bases matching TRBD1. V was pared by 6 bases and J by 5 bases, with 5 bases of the junction left unmatched. CDR3 length: 14 amino acids. Germline V gene sequence: CDR1 SNHLY, CDR2 FYNNEI. CDR3 sequence reads: CASRRDRRNEKLFF. CDR3 sequence (DNA): TGTGCCAGCAGGAGGGACAGGAGAAATGAAAAACTGTTTTTT.

This clone has just a few counts. The chain has TRBV20-1 and TRBJ1-1; D gene uncertain. The CDR3 is 11 amino acids. V was trimmed by 4 bases and J by 1 base, leaving 4 bases between them. Looked up from germline, CDR1 is DFQATT and CDR2 is SNEGSKA (reference sequence). This chain's CDR3 is CSATSNTEAFF. CDR3 nucleotides: TGCAGTGCTACCTCGAACACTGAAGCTTTCTTT.